The clone carrying this TCR beta chain was seen only a few times. Antigen specificity is unknown. Expressed TCRB transcripts were sequenced because the isolated RNA had all been reverse transcribed beforehand. This table comes from immunoSEQ multiplex PCR, and its TCRdb copy is limited to in-frame clones, with some not included. The table records 140,000 or so clones, 8% to 13% of them present only once. Each of the sorted populations had a purity greater than 95%. This sample is part of a study of beta chain features in type 1 diabetes. The study, taken as a whole, reports: Naive, central memory and Treg TCRB repertoires appeared more alike in patients than in healthy donors. These data did not resolve whether HLA type affects TCRB rearrangement.

The origin of this receptor is a man between 18 and 29 years old in good health. The sequencing input was naive CD4+ T cells from blood.

The CDR3 sequence is CASIRQGVMNEQFF. The CDR3 coding sequence is TGTGCCAGCATAAGACAGGGGGTAATGAATGAGCAGTTCTTC. The chain links TRBV2 to TRBJ2-1; TRBD1 aligns across 9 bases. CDR1 and CDR2 (germline): SNHLY, FYNNEI. V lost 7 bases and J lost 7; bases outside the gene matches: 8. The CDR3 covers 14 residues.